This entry features one T cell receptor (beta chain) sequence. Its antigen is currently unknown. This sample was taken from a study of CD8+CD57+ T cells in acquired aplastic anemia. For the study at large: DNA from sorted CD4+ and CD8+ cells averaged approximately 2.9 ug.

The study, taken as a whole, reports: Between patients and controls, approximately 29 CD8+ CDR3 sequences were found in common.

Genomic DNA, serving as template, underwent TCR beta VDJ and CDR3 profiling. TCRdb reprocessed the reads via MiXCR and lists one record per CDR3 protein. There are about 98,000 distinct CDR3 sequences in the sample; 55% to 80% occur only once, and around three fifths lies in the top ten. Patients who underwent sequencing had shown CD8+CD57+ cell expansion by flow cytometry. Trimming removed 8 bases at V and 1 base at J, with 7 bases between. Germline-derived CDR1 and CDR2 are SEHNR and FQNEAQ (reference sequence). The CDR3 contains 12 residues. The chain combines TRBV7-9 with TRBJ2-3; D unresolved. The TCR originated in a human donor with aplastic anemia. Material: sorted CD4+, CD8+, or CD8+CD57+ T cells (not recorded which) from PBMCs. CDR3 coding DNA: TGTGCCAGCTTCCGGGGCACAGATACGCAGTATTTT. The encoded protein is CASFRGTDTQYF.